Shown below are 24 T cell receptor beta chains from a single sample sequenced in a study of blood T cell repertoires in COVID-19. Assay: immunoSEQ multiplex PCR; the TCRdb copy retains only in-frame clones and omits some. The top ten clones hold approximately 2% of a sample with more than 250,000 clones, more than 75% of them seen once. Sequencing input: peripheral blood. The receptors were gathered from a young woman who had recovered from COVID-19.

This clone showed up just a few times. The J gene is TRBJ1-4, the V gene TRBV6-4, with TRBD1 identical over 9 bases. The CDR3 loop spans 19 amino acids. Germline V gives CDR1 MRHNA, CDR2 SNTAGT. Losses at the gene ends were 0 bases for V and 2 bases for J; bases not matched to a gene: 10. DNA for the CDR3: TGTGCCAGCAGTGACTCCTACAGGGGGCAGGAGGGCACTAATGAAAAACTGTTTTTT. This translates into CASSDSYRGQEGTNEKLFF.

The genes are TRBV5-1 and TRBJ2-3, with D perhaps TRBD2 (6 bases). V lost 3 bases and J lost 0, with 11 bases in between. The CDR3 is 15 residues long. Looked up from germline, CDR1 is SGHRS and CDR2 is YFSETQ. CDR3 DNA sequence: TGCGCCAGCAGCTGGGGGGTCCCTAGCACAGATACGCAGTATTTT. Its protein product is CASSWGVPSTDTQYF.

This clone showed up just once. The V call is TRBV28, the J call TRBJ2-5, with 7 bases matching TRBD2. Germline CDR1 is MDHEN and CDR2 is SYDVKM. This CDR3 is built from 14 residues. J lost 6 bases, V lost 5 bases, and 9 bases had no gene match. The DNA for the CDR3 is TGTGCCAGCAGTGCCAGAGGGAGGGCACAGACCCAGTACTTC. Protein sequence: CASSARGRAQTQYF.

This sequence joins TRBV27 and TRBJ2-1; 7 positions agree with TRBD2. The CDR3 runs to 15 residues. Germline lookup yields CDR1 MNHEY and CDR2 SMNVEV (reference sequence). The J segment lost 2 bases and the V segment lost 5 bases, leaving 6 bases of the junction unmatched. The CDR3 loop is CASSPPGLPYNEQFF. As DNA, the CDR3 is TGTGCCAGCAGTCCCCCGGGACTACCCTACAATGAGCAGTTCTTC.

This clone appeared a single time. The chain joins TRBV5-6 to TRBJ2-1; weak D call: TRBD1 (5 bases). Between the trimmed V and J ends, which lost 4 bases and 0 bases, there was a span of 11 bases. The CDR3 runs 15 residues. Germline V CDR1 and CDR2: SGHDT, YYEEEE. The CDR3 spells CASSVTGFSYNEQFF. CDR3 nucleotides: TGTGCCAGCAGCGTCACAGGTTTCTCCTACAATGAGCAGTTCTTC. Combining the CDR3 with reference TRBV5-6 and TRBJ2-1 gives the whole variable domain DAGVTQSPTHLIKTRGQQVTLRCSPKSGHDTVSWYQQALGQGPQFIFQYYEEEERQRGNFPDRFSGHQFPNYSSELNVNALLLGDSALYLCASSVTGFSYNEQFFGPGTRLTVL.

This chain connects TRBV6-2 or TRBV6-3 to TRBJ1-2; D gene ambiguous. The CDR3 extends over 15 amino acids. Germline V CDR1 and CDR2: MNHEY, SVGEGT. V was shortened by 0 bases and J by 4 bases, with 12 bases between the two germline ends. This chain's CDR3 is CASSYSKADPYGYTF. CDR3 nucleotide sequence: TGTGCCAGCAGTTACTCGAAGGCGGATCCCTATGGCTACACCTTC.

The rearrangement links TRBV5-4 to TRBJ2-1; TRBD1 might be the D (5 bases). Trimming pared 7 bases from V and 3 bases from J, leaving 14 bases between. Per the germline V gene, CDR1 is SGHNT and CDR2 is YYREEE (reference sequence). The CDR3 has 14 residues. The CDR3 reads CASGASGFYNEQFF. CDR3 in DNA: TGTGCCAGCGGAGCATCAGGGTTCTACAATGAGCAGTTCTTC.

V and J are TRBV27 and TRBJ2-2; 12 bases line up with TRBD2. Looked up from germline, CDR1 is MNHEY and CDR2 is SMNVEV (reference sequence). Germline trimming cut 5 bases from V and 5 bases from J; bases unmatched to any gene: 9. The CDR3 sequence is 17 residues long. Here the CDR3 DNA reads TGTGCCAGCAGTCCTCCGACTAGCGGGAGTGTAACCGGGGAGCTGTTTTTT. Translating gives CASSPPTSGSVTGELFF.

This rearrangement joins TRBV29-1 to TRBJ2-1, with 9 bases matching TRBD1. The trim removed 3 bases at V and 7 bases at J, leaving 7 bases unmatched. The CDR3 contains 14 residues. CDR1 and CDR2 (germline): SQVTM, ANQGSEA. CDR3 in DNA: TGCAGCGTTGATAAACAGGGGGCTCGGAATGAGCAGTTCTTC. Protein: CSVDKQGARNEQFF.

J is TRBJ2-2 and V is TRBV6-5; 10 positions agree with TRBD2. The junction had 8 bases not matched to a gene; V was cut back by 11 bases and J by 5 bases. CDR1 and CDR2 from the germline V gene are MNHEY and SVGAGI. This CDR3 is built from 14 residues. The CDR3: CAGTLAGGTGELFF. The CDR3 bases are TGTGCCGGAACCTTAGCGGGGGGAACCGGGGAGCTGTTTTTT.

The chain uses TRBV30 and TRBJ2-2, with 7 bases fitting TRBD2. This CDR3 is built from 17 residues. Germline CDR1 GTSNPN, CDR2 SVGIG (reference sequence). Germline trimming cut 3 bases from V and 1 base from J; bases unmatched to any gene: 11. CDR3: CAWRGVRSSGNTGELFF. CDR3 coding DNA: TGTGCCTGGAGGGGCGTTAGGTCTAGCGGGAACACCGGGGAGCTGTTTTTT.

The CDR3, as DNA: TGTGCCTGGGCATCACAGGGCGGCACTGAAGCTTTCTTT. This sequence encodes CAWASQGGTEAFF. V is TRBV30 and J is TRBJ1-1; D may be TRBD1 (6 bases). The CDR3 is 13 amino acids. The germline CDR1 and CDR2 sequences are GTSNPN and SVGIG (reference sequence). V was cut by 5 bases and J by 4 bases, with 14 bases left in between.

There are many counts of this clone. The chain joins TRBV23-1 to TRBJ1-3; D is unclear. TRBV23-1 is an ORF, and what it does is uncertain. V was clipped by 0 bases and J by 0 bases, with 9 bases between them. The CDR3 loop spans 16 amino acids. The CDR3 DNA is TGCGCCAGCAGTCAATCCCCACATCCCTCTGGAAACACCATATATTTT. Residues: CASSQSPHPSGNTIYF.

This clone was found once. This chain links TRBV3-1 (or the pseudogene TRBV3-2) with TRBJ2-7; D gene uncertain. V was pared by 0 bases and J by 3 bases, with 15 bases between. The CDR3 runs 16 residues. Germline V lookup: CDR1 LGHDT, CDR2 YNNKEL (reference sequence). CDR3 coding DNA: TGTGCCAGCAGCCAAGATACTGGAGAGAACCTCTACGAGCAGTACTTC. Translation gives CASSQDTGENLYEQYF.

The chain is built from TRBV5-4 and TRBJ2-5; TRBD2 matches at 10 bases. The CDR3 length is 14 residues. Germline CDR1 SGHNT, CDR2 YYREEE (reference sequence). The junction had 2 bases not matched to a gene; V was cut back by 4 bases and J by 2 bases. The CDR3 protein is CASSLAGVQETQYF. CDR3 nucleotides: TGTGCCAGCAGCCTAGCGGGAGTACAAGAGACCCAGTACTTC.

The gene calls are TRBV11-2 and TRBJ2-3, with D possibly being TRBD2 (7 bases). The CDR3 sequence is 14 residues long. In germline, CDR1 is SGHAT, CDR2 FQNNGV. V was shortened by 3 bases and J by 6 bases, with 13 bases between the two germline ends. The CDR3 loop reads CASSLRPGGDTQYF. DNA of the CDR3: TGTGCCAGCAGCTTGAGACCGGGGGGCGATACGCAGTATTTT.

The count of this clone is one. The chain combines TRBV15 with TRBJ2-1; D not certain. The CDR3 is made up of 15 amino acids. V gave up 0 bases and J gave up 5 bases, with 11 bases separating them. Per the germline V gene, CDR1 is LNHNV and CDR2 is YYDKDF (reference sequence). The CDR3 is CATSRDSGPDNEQFF. The CDR3, as DNA: TGTGCCACCAGCAGAGATAGTGGGCCAGACAATGAGCAGTTCTTC. The variable domain in full, with the rest retrieved from reference TRBV15 and TRBJ2-1, is DAMVIQNPRYQVTQFGKPVTLSCSQTLNHNVMYWYQQKSSQAPKLLFHYYDKDFNNEADTPDNFQSRRPNTSFCFLDIRSPGLGDTAMYLCATSRDSGPDNEQFFGPGTRLTVL.

The CDR3 loop reads CASSLVTGPTF. The DNA of the CDR3 is TGTGCCAGCAGCTTGGTGACAGGCCCCACCTTC. This chain uses TRBV11-2 with TRBJ1-2; TRBD1 is a possible D gene (6 bases). CDR3 length: 11 amino acids. From germline, CDR1 is SGHAT and CDR2 FQNNGV. The V and J ends lost 3 bases and 13 bases respectively, with 12 bases between them.

The chain links TRBV7-8 to TRBJ2-1, with TRBD2 matching 15 bases. With 5 bases clipped from V and 3 bases from J, the junction kept 11 bases outside the gene matches. Per the germline V gene, CDR1 is SGHVS and CDR2 is FQNEAQ. The CDR3 is 19 residues long. CDR3 in amino acids: CASSATGLAGGGDYNEQFF. DNA for the CDR3: TGTGCCAGCAGCGCAACGGGACTAGCGGGAGGTGGGGACTACAATGAGCAGTTCTTC.

V and J are TRBV11-2 and TRBJ2-7; 8 bases agree with TRBD2. Trimming removed 3 bases from V and 2 bases from J; junction bases left unmatched: 3. Germline loops: CDR1 SGHAT, CDR2 FQNNGV. This CDR3 has 14 amino acids. This CDR3 reads CASSFSLAAYEQYF. The CDR3 DNA sequence: TGTGCCAGCAGCTTCTCACTAGCGGCCTACGAGCAGTACTTC.

The rearrangement uses TRBV29-1 and TRBJ2-3, with D perhaps matching TRBD2 (5 bases). V lost 4 bases and J lost 8, with 10 bases in between. CDR1 and CDR2 (germline): SQVTM, ANQGSEA. The CDR3 runs to 11 residues. This CDR3 is CSVAPEATQYF. CDR3 sequence (DNA): TGCAGCGTTGCCCCGGAGGCTACGCAGTATTTT.

The CDR3 bases are TGTGCCAGCAGTGAATATGGGACTGCCTTCACCGGGGAGCTGTTTTTT. This encodes CASSEYGTAFTGELFF. This chain joins TRBV25-1 and TRBJ2-2, with a tentative D call TRBD2 (6 bases). The CDR3 is 16 amino acids. Germline-derived CDR1 and CDR2 are MGHDK and SYGVNS. Trimming removed 0 bases at V and 4 bases at J, with 12 bases between.

The chain couples TRBV6-5 to TRBJ2-7; no clear D. CDR1 is MNHEY and CDR2 is SVGAGI in the germline V gene. V was shortened by 6 bases and J by 4 bases, with 10 bases between the two germline ends. This CDR3 has 12 amino acids. CDR3 nucleotides: TGTGCCAGCAGGCACGACACTTACGAGCAGTACTTC. It encodes CASRHDTYEQYF.

The chain employs TRBV12-3 or TRBV12-4 and TRBJ1-4; D call uncertain. This CDR3 has 11 residues. Trimming removed 5 bases from V and 8 bases from J, with 6 bases in between. The CDR3 DNA reads TGTGCCAGCAGTACAGAGGAAAAACTGTTTTTT. It codes for CASSTEEKLFF.